Below, one TCR beta chain is given with its context. The data stem from a study of shared clonotypes between healthy human individuals. Assay used: immunoSEQ multiplex PCR; TCRdb lists only in-frame clones, some missing. Seen here are 2.3 million or so clones, more than 85% observed once, and the top ten hold 0.39%. Germline lookup yields CDR1 SGHAT and CDR2 FQNNGV. This CDR3 is built from 14 residues. The V gene lost 0 bases and the J gene lost 6 bases, with 9 bases spanning the gap. The sequence came from a man aged 18 to 29 in good health. Some clones in this sample may be carry-over from other donors' samples. Source material: naive CD4+ T cells from PBMCs. Documented subset: CD45RA+ positively selected. The rearrangement links TRBV11-2 to TRBJ1-5, with D unresolved. CDR3 residues: CASSLDRTAQPQHF. The CDR3 DNA reads TGTGCCAGCAGCTTAGATCGGACCGCTCAGCCCCAGCATTTT.